This T cell receptor (beta chain) was captured in a study of shared clonotypes between healthy human individuals. Study-wide context: Each donor contributed plates that comprised three CD4 naive, three CD4 memory, two CD8 naive and one CD8 memory. General observations from the study: The study drew on few donors, limiting represented genetic and exposure-history diversity.

The germline V gene encodes CDR1 SGDLS and CDR2 YYNGEE. The CDR3 sequence is 15 residues long. V lost 0 bases and J lost 3; bases outside the gene matches: 3. Clones were read by immunoSEQ multiplex PCR, and TCRdb kept only the in-frame ones, dropping some. This table holds some 2.1 million clones, roughly 96% found once. In this sample, this clone turned up once. Antigen specificity is unknown. Other nucleotide sequences in the sample specify the same CDR3. The clonotype comes from a young man in good health. Sequenced input: naive CD4+ T cells sorted from blood. Subset defined: CD45RA+ positively selected. The V call is TRBV9, the J call TRBJ2-1; 7 nucleotides match TRBD1. The DNA of the CDR3 is TGTGCCAGCAGCGTAGAGGGGGCTAACTACAATGAGCAGTTCTTC. Protein product: CASSVEGANYNEQFF.